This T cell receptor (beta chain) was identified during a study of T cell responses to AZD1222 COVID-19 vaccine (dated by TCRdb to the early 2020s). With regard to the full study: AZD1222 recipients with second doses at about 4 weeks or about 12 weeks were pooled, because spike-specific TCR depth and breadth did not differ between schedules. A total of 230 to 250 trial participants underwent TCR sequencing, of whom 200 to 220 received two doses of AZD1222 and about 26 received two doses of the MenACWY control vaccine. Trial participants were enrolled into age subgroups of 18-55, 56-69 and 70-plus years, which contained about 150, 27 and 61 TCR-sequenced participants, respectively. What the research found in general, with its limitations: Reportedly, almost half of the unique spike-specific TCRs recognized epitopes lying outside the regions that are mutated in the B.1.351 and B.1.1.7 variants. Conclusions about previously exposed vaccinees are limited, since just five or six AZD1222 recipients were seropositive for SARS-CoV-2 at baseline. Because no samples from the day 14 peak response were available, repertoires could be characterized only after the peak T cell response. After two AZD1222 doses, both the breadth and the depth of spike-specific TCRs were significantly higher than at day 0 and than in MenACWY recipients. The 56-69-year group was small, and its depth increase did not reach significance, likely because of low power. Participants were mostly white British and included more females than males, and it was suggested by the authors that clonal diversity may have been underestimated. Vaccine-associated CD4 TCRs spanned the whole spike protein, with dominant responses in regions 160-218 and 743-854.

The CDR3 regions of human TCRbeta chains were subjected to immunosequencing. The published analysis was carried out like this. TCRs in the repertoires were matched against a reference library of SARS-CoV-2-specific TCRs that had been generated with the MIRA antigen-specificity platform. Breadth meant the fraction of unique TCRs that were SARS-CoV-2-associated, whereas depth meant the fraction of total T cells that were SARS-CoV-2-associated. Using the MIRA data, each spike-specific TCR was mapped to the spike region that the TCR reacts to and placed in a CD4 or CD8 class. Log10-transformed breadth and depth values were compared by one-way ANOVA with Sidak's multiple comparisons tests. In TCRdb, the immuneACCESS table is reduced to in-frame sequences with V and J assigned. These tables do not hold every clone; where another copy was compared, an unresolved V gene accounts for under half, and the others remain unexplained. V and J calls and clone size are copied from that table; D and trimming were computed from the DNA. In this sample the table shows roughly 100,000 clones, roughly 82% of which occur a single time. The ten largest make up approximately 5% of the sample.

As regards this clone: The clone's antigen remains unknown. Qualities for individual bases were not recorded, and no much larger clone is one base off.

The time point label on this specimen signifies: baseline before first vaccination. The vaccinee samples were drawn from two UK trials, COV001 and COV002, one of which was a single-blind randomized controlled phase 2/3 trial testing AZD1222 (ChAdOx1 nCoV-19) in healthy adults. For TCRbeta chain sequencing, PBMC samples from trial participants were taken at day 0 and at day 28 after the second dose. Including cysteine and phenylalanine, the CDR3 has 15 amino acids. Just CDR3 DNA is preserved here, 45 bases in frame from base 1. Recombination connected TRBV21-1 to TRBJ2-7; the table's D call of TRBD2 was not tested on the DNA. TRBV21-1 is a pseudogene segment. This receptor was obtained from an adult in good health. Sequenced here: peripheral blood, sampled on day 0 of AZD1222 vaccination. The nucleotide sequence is TGTGCCAGCAGCTCTCGTCCCCCAGGGCCGGGGGGTCAGTACTTC. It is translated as CASSSRPPGPGGQYF.